This T cell receptor (beta chain) appears in the sequencing data of a study of Ad26.COV2.S vaccination and SARS-CoV-2 variants. Here immunoSEQ multiplex PCR was the method, and the copy in TCRdb shows in-frame clones only, minus some. This repertoire shows about 320,000 clones, 85% to 90% found once; its top ten account for around 5%. With 2 bases removed from V and 5 bases from J, the gap between germline ends came to 15 bases. Germline V CDR1 and CDR2: LGHNT, FRNRAP. The CDR3 loop spans 15 amino acids. As to treatment: roughly 20 received Ad26.COV2.S at low or high dose, single or two shots; 5 received placebo; per-sample allocation not given. Sampling was done on day 63 after the first vaccine or placebo injection.

The receptor was derived from a person aged 18-60 years who received the Ad26.COV2.S COVID-19 vaccine or a placebo. The rearrangement joins TRBV12-5 to TRBJ1-1; no clear D gene. This specimen consisted of peripheral blood, obtained in a trial of Ad26.COV2.S vaccine versus placebo. CDR3 protein: CASGLTSEGPTEAFF. The CDR3 coding sequence is TGTGCTAGTGGTTTGACATCGGAGGGTCCGACTGAAGCTTTCTTT.